This is a list of T cell receptor beta chains from one sample in a study of Graves' ophthalmopathy and Graves' hyperthyroidism. MiXCR, run by TCRdb on the multiplex PCR reads, gives a single entry per CDR3 protein. The sample holds over a million distinct CDR3 sequences, approximately 35% seen once. Sequencing was carried out using peripheral blood or thyroid tissue (not recorded which). The receptors were sampled from an adult man with Graves' hyperthyroidism. Each CDR3 is given with its conserved first and last residue. Fields, in order: V gene, J gene, D gene, clone size, CDR3 DNA, CDR3 protein. The D gene is left open where the match is weak. The listing skips clone size in some rows; elsewhere it reads once, few, many or a size class.

V gene: TRBV15
J gene: TRBJ2-7
D gene: TRBD1
clone size: .
CDR3 DNA: TGTGCCACCAGCAAAACAGGGGTTTCCTCCTACGAGCAGTACTTC
CDR3 protein: CATSKTGVSSYEQYF

V gene: TRBV10-2
J gene: TRBJ1-5
D gene: .
clone size: .
CDR3 DNA: TGCGCCAGCAGTGCCGGACTAGCCGGTCAGCCCCAGCATTTT
CDR3 protein: CASSAGLAGQPQHF

V gene: TRBV2
J gene: TRBJ1-2
D gene: .
clone size: many
CDR3 DNA: TGTGCCAGCAGGGAAGGGAAACTCAACGTGCGTGGCTACACCTTC
CDR3 protein: CASREGKLNVRGYTF

V gene: TRBV12-3/TRBV12-4
J gene: TRBJ2-7
D gene: TRBD1
clone size: .
CDR3 DNA: TGTGCCAGCGGGGACAGGGAATCCTACGAGCAGTACTTC
CDR3 protein: CASGDRESYEQYF

V gene: TRBV19
J gene: TRBJ2-2
D gene: .
clone size: few
CDR3 DNA: TGTGCCAGTAGTACCTACAGGGCCTCGAACACCGGGGAGCTGTTTTTT
CDR3 protein: CASSTYRASNTGELFF

V gene: TRBV29-1
J gene: TRBJ2-7
D gene: .
clone size: .
CDR3 DNA: TGCAGCGTTGAACGTGGGGGTCCCGAGCTGTACTTC
CDR3 protein: CSVERGGPELYF

V gene: TRBV10-3
J gene: TRBJ2-2
D gene: .
clone size: .
CDR3 DNA: TGTGCCAGCAGTTACTCCCAGCCGAACACCGGGGAGCTGTTTTTT
CDR3 protein: CASSYSQPNTGELFF

V gene: TRBV4-3
J gene: TRBJ2-2
D gene: .
clone size: .
CDR3 DNA: TGCGCCAGCAGCCAAGATCGGAGCTGGGAGCTGTTTTTT
CDR3 protein: CASSQDRSWELFF

V gene: TRBV20-1
J gene: TRBJ2-7
D gene: TRBD2
clone size: few
CDR3 DNA: TGCAGTGCTATAAGCGGGGGGGGGAGCTCCTACGAGCAGTACTTC
CDR3 protein: CSAISGGGSSYEQYF

V gene: TRBV6-5
J gene: TRBJ1-6
D gene: TRBD1
clone size: .
CDR3 DNA: TGTGCCTCCTTTGGTCGACAGGGCGCGGGGAATTCACCCCTCCACTTT
CDR3 protein: CASFGRQGAGNSPLHF

V gene: TRBV7-8
J gene: TRBJ1-1
D gene: TRBD1
clone size: .
CDR3 DNA: TGTGCCAGCAGCCAAATGGGACAGCTATACACTGAAGCTTTCTTT
CDR3 protein: CASSQMGQLYTEAFF

V gene: TRBV11-2
J gene: TRBJ1-4
D gene: .
clone size: .
CDR3 DNA: TGTGCCAGCAGCACCCGAATTTTGGCAACTAATGAAAAACTGTTTTTT
CDR3 protein: CASSTRILATNEKLFF

V gene: TRBV19
J gene: TRBJ1-4
D gene: TRBD1
clone size: .
CDR3 DNA: TGTGCCAGTAATGACTGGGACAGGGGTAATGAAAAACTGTTTTTT
CDR3 protein: CASNDWDRGNEKLFF

V gene: TRBV20-1
J gene: TRBJ2-5
D gene: .
clone size: once
CDR3 DNA: TGCAGTGCTAGCGATTTTGAGACTAATTGGGTCCAGAACTTC
CDR3 protein: CSASDFETNWVQNF

V gene: TRBV10-3
J gene: TRBJ2-6
D gene: TRBD2
clone size: once
CDR3 DNA: TGTGCCATCAGTGGGGGGGGAGGTGGGGCCAACGTCCTGACTTTC
CDR3 protein: CAISGGGGGANVLTF

V gene: TRBV7-2
J gene: TRBJ2-7
D gene: .
clone size: .
CDR3 DNA: TGTGCCAGCAGCTTAAACAGGGTTTTCCACGAGCAGTACTTC
CDR3 protein: CASSLNRVFHEQYF

V gene: TRBV7-8
J gene: TRBJ1-2
D gene: .
clone size: few
CDR3 DNA: TGTGCCAGCATCGAGGACATGGGCTACACCTTC
CDR3 protein: CASIEDMGYTF

V gene: TRBV5-1
J gene: TRBJ2-7
D gene: TRBD1
clone size: .
CDR3 DNA: TGCGCCAGCAGCAACACCGGGACAGCCCACTACGAGCAGTACTTC
CDR3 protein: CASSNTGTAHYEQYF

V gene: TRBV27
J gene: TRBJ1-6
D gene: .
clone size: few
CDR3 DNA: TGTGCCAGCAGTTTTACAGGGACCCATAATTCACCCCTCCACTTT
CDR3 protein: CASSFTGTHNSPLHF

V gene: TRBV12-3/TRBV12-4
J gene: TRBJ1-5
D gene: .
clone size: many
CDR3 DNA: TGTGCCAGCAACATACAGGGAAGTCAGCCCCAGCATTTT
CDR3 protein: CASNIQGSQPQHF

V gene: TRBV5-1
J gene: TRBJ1-2
D gene: .
clone size: many
CDR3 DNA: TGCGCCAGCAGCATGGACGGACACCCCGGCTACACCTTC
CDR3 protein: CASSMDGHPGYTF

V gene: TRBV2
J gene: TRBJ2-7
D gene: .
clone size: .
CDR3 DNA: TGTGCCAGCAGTGAAGTCCGAGTAGGGAGCTACGAGCAGTACTTC
CDR3 protein: CASSEVRVGSYEQYF

V gene: TRBV6-5
J gene: TRBJ2-7
D gene: TRBD2
clone size: .
CDR3 DNA: TGTGCCAGCAGTTATAGGCGGGAGGATATTGGCTCCTACGAGCAGTACTTC
CDR3 protein: CASSYRREDIGSYEQYF

V gene: TRBV20-1
J gene: TRBJ1-4
D gene: .
clone size: .
CDR3 DNA: TGCAGTGCTAGATCTTGGACTGAAGCTAATGAAAAACTGTTTTTT
CDR3 protein: CSARSWTEANEKLFF

V gene: TRBV4-1
J gene: TRBJ1-2
D gene: .
clone size: many
CDR3 DNA: TGCGCCAGCAGCCAAGGACTCGGCTATGGCTACACCTTC
CDR3 protein: CASSQGLGYGYTF

V gene: TRBV29-1
J gene: TRBJ1-1
D gene: TRBD1
clone size: .
CDR3 DNA: TGCAGCTTACAGGGGGCGGTCATGAACACTGAAGCTTTCTTT
CDR3 protein: CSLQGAVMNTEAFF

V gene: TRBV28
J gene: TRBJ1-4
D gene: .
clone size: .
CDR3 DNA: TGTGCCAGCAGTTTCGGGGGCCCAAAACTGTTTTTT
CDR3 protein: CASSFGGPKLFF

V gene: TRBV7-9
J gene: TRBJ1-5
D gene: .
clone size: many
CDR3 DNA: TGTGCCAACAGCTTAGGGAGTCAGCCCCAGCATTTT
CDR3 protein: CANSLGSQPQHF

V gene: TRBV6-5
J gene: TRBJ1-5
D gene: .
clone size: many
CDR3 DNA: TGTGCCAGCAGTGAGGGTTGGGGCAATCAGCCCCAGCATTTT
CDR3 protein: CASSEGWGNQPQHF

V gene: TRBV19
J gene: TRBJ1-2
D gene: TRBD1
clone size: many
CDR3 DNA: TGTGCCAGTAGTGTATCGTACCCGGGACAGGGGGCCTTTGGCTACACCTTC
CDR3 protein: CASSVSYPGQGAFGYTF

V gene: TRBV25-1
J gene: TRBJ2-5
D gene: .
clone size: .
CDR3 DNA: TGTGCCAGAGGTAGCAATGAAGAGACCCAGTACTTC
CDR3 protein: CARGSNEETQYF

V gene: TRBV7-9
J gene: TRBJ1-4
D gene: .
clone size: .
CDR3 DNA: TGTGCCAGCAGCCGCGGGTGGGGCGAAAAACTGTTTTTT
CDR3 protein: CASSRGWGEKLFF

V gene: TRBV29-1
J gene: TRBJ1-1
D gene: TRBD1
clone size: many
CDR3 DNA: TGCAGCACCAGGGACCGGACAGGGGCAGAAGCTTTCTTT
CDR3 protein: CSTRDRTGAEAFF

V gene: TRBV7-8
J gene: TRBJ2-7
D gene: TRBD2
clone size: few
CDR3 DNA: TGTGCCAGCAGCTTAAGACTAGCGGTGTCCTACGAGCAGTACTTC
CDR3 protein: CASSLRLAVSYEQYF

V gene: TRBV20-1
J gene: TRBJ2-5
D gene: .
clone size: .
CDR3 DNA: TGCAGTGCTAGGACGGGGCCCCAAGAGACCCAGTACTTC
CDR3 protein: CSARTGPQETQYF

V gene: TRBV6-5
J gene: TRBJ1-5
D gene: .
clone size: few
CDR3 DNA: TGTGCCAGCAGTTACCCTGACAGTAATCAGCCCCAGCATTTT
CDR3 protein: CASSYPDSNQPQHF

V gene: TRBV29-1
J gene: TRBJ2-5
D gene: .
clone size: many
CDR3 DNA: TGCAGCGCCTGGGGGATCCAAGAGACCCAGTACTTC
CDR3 protein: CSAWGIQETQYF

V gene: TRBV20-1
J gene: TRBJ2-5
D gene: .
clone size: few
CDR3 DNA: TGCAGTGCTATTTCTGCGGAGCTTGGCAACCTAGAGACCCAGTACTTC
CDR3 protein: CSAISAELGNLETQYF

V gene: TRBV29-1
J gene: TRBJ2-5
D gene: .
clone size: many
CDR3 DNA: TGCAGCGTTGGCGGGGTCGCAGAGACCCAGTACTTC
CDR3 protein: CSVGGVAETQYF

V gene: TRBV5-1
J gene: TRBJ1-2
D gene: .
clone size: .
CDR3 DNA: TGCGCCAGCAGCTTGGAGTATGGGCAACCCTATGGCTACACCTTC
CDR3 protein: CASSLEYGQPYGYTF

V gene: TRBV7-2
J gene: TRBJ1-1
D gene: .
clone size: .
CDR3 DNA: TGTGCCAGCAGCACTTACGGGACGGAAGCTTTCTTT
CDR3 protein: CASSTYGTEAFF

V gene: TRBV28
J gene: TRBJ1-3
D gene: TRBD1
clone size: few
CDR3 DNA: TGTGCCAGCAGTTCGACAGGGGCTAATGGAAACACCATATATTTT
CDR3 protein: CASSSTGANGNTIYF

V gene: TRBV24-1
J gene: TRBJ2-5
D gene: TRBD2
clone size: .
CDR3 DNA: TGTGCCACCAGTGATCCGATAGCGGGAGAGGGAAAAGAGACCCAGTACTTC
CDR3 protein: CATSDPIAGEGKETQYF

V gene: TRBV7-2
J gene: TRBJ1-1
D gene: .
clone size: many
CDR3 DNA: TGTGCCAGCAGCTTAGCTGGACAAGTGAACACTGAAGCTTTCTTT
CDR3 protein: CASSLAGQVNTEAFF

V gene: TRBV20-1
J gene: TRBJ1-6
D gene: TRBD1
clone size: many
CDR3 DNA: TGCAGTGCTCGCCCGGGACAGGTCTATAATTCACCCCTCCACTTT
CDR3 protein: CSARPGQVYNSPLHF

V gene: TRBV7-2
J gene: TRBJ1-1
D gene: .
clone size: many
CDR3 DNA: TGTGCCAGCAGCCCCCCGGACGGAAGCTCTAACACTGAAGCTTTCTTT
CDR3 protein: CASSPPDGSSNTEAFF

V gene: TRBV9
J gene: TRBJ1-4
D gene: TRBD1
clone size: few
CDR3 DNA: TGTGCCAGCAGCCCGGGGGACAGATCTAATGAAAAACTGTTTTTT
CDR3 protein: CASSPGDRSNEKLFF

V gene: TRBV14
J gene: TRBJ1-2
D gene: .
clone size: many
CDR3 DNA: TGTGCCAGCAGCCAATGGGTAGGGAGTAACTATGGCTACACCTTC
CDR3 protein: CASSQWVGSNYGYTF

V gene: TRBV19
J gene: TRBJ2-7
D gene: TRBD2
clone size: few
CDR3 DNA: TGTGCCAGTAGTGATCACCAACTAGCGGGGTACGAGCAGTACTTC
CDR3 protein: CASSDHQLAGYEQYF

V gene: TRBV29-1
J gene: TRBJ1-1
D gene: .
clone size: once
CDR3 DNA: TGCAGCGTTGATGGGGGGGGAGTAGGCACTGAAGCTTTCTTT
CDR3 protein: CSVDGGGVGTEAFF